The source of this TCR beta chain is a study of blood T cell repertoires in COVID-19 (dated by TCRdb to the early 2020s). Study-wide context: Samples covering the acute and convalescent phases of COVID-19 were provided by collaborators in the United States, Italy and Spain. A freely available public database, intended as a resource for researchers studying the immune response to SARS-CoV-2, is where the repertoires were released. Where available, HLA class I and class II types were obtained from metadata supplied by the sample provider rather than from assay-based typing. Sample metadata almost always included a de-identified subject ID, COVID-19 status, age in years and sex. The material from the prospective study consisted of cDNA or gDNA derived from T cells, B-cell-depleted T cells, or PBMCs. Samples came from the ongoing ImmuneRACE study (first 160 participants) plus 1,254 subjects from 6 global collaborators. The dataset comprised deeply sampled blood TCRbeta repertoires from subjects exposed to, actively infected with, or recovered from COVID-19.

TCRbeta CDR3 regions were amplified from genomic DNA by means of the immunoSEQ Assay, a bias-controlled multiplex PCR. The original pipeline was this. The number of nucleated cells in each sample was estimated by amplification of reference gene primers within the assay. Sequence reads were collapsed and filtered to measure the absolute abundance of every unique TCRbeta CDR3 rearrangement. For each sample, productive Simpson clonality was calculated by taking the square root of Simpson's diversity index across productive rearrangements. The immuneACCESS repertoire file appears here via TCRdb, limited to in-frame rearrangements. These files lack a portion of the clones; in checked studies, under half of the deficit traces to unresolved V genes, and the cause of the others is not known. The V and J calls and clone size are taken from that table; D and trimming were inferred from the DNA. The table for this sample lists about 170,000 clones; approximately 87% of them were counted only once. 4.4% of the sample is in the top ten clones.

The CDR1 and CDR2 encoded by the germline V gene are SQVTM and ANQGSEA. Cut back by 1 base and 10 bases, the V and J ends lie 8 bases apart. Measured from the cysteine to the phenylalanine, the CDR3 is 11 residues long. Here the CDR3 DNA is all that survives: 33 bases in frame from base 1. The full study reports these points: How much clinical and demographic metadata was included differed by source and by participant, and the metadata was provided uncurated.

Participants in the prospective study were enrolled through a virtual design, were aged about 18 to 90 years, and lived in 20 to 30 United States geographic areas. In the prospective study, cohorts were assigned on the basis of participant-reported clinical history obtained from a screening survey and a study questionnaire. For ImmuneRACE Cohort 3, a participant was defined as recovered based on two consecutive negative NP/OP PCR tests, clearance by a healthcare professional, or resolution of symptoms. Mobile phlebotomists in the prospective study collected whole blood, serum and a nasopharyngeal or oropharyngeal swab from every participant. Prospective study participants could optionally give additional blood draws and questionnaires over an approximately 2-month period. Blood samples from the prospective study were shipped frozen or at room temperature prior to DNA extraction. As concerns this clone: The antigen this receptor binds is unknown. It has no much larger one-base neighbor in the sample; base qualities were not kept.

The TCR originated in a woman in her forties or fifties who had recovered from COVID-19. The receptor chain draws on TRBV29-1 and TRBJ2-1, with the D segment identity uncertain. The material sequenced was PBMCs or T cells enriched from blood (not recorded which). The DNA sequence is TGCAGCGTTGAAGTGTTGAGGGAGCAGTTCTTC. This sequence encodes CSVEVLREQFF.